A selection of T cell receptor beta chains follows, all from one sample in a study of CD8+CD57+ T cells in acquired aplastic anemia. Each CDR3 protein is one row after TCRdb ran MiXCR on the reads. In the table there are some 200,000 distinct CDR3 sequences, nearly 50% of which are singletons. Sequences were obtained from sorted CD4+, CD8+, or CD8+CD57+ T cells (not recorded which) from PBMCs. The receptors were sampled from a human donor with aplastic anemia. CDR3s include the opening cysteine and the closing phenylalanine or tryptophan. Each record gives: V gene, clone size, D gene, J gene, CDR3 DNA, CDR3 protein. The D gene is left open where the match is weak. Rows may omit the clone size; those that give it use once, few, many or a size class.

v_call: TRBV10-3; clone_size: many; d_call: TRBD2; j_call: TRBJ2-6; cdr3_nt: TGTGCCATCAGTGAGCTGGGGGGGTCTGGGGCCAACGTCCTGACTTTC; cdr3_aa: CAISELGGSGANVLTF
v_call: TRBV20-1; clone_size: NA; d_call: TRBD1; j_call: TRBJ2-1; cdr3_nt: TGCAGTGCTCACCGGGGGACAGGGGGTAGTGAGCAGTTCTTC; cdr3_aa: CSAHRGTGGSEQFF
v_call: TRBV10-3; clone_size: few; d_call: NA; j_call: TRBJ2-5; cdr3_nt: TGTGCCATCAGTGAGTCGGAGGGATACCAAGAGACCCAGTACTTC; cdr3_aa: CAISESEGYQETQYF
v_call: TRBV4-3; clone_size: many; d_call: NA; j_call: TRBJ1-1; cdr3_nt: TGCGCCAGCAGCCAAGAGGGCGGAATCACTGAAGCTTTCTTT; cdr3_aa: CASSQEGGITEAFF
v_call: TRBV29-1; clone_size: many; d_call: TRBD1; j_call: TRBJ2-5; cdr3_nt: TGCAGCGTTGCTGGACAGGGCCAGGAGACCCAGTACTTC; cdr3_aa: CSVAGQGQETQYF
v_call: TRBV5-1; clone_size: NA; d_call: NA; j_call: TRBJ2-7; cdr3_nt: TGCGCCAGCAGCTTGAATGAAGGAGAGCAGTACTTC; cdr3_aa: CASSLNEGEQYF
v_call: TRBV10-3; clone_size: NA; d_call: TRBD1; j_call: TRBJ2-5; cdr3_nt: TGTGCCAGCAGCCCGTGGACAGGGGAGGAGACCCAGTACTTC; cdr3_aa: CASSPWTGEETQYF
v_call: TRBV7-8; clone_size: many; d_call: TRBD1; j_call: TRBJ1-1; cdr3_nt: TGTGCCAGCAGCTTAGATCCGGGACAGACAAACACTGAAGCTTTCTTT; cdr3_aa: CASSLDPGQTNTEAFF
v_call: TRBV11-3; clone_size: many; d_call: NA; j_call: TRBJ2-2; cdr3_nt: TGTGCCAGCAGGTTCACGCGGGTGAACACCGGGGAGCTGTTTTTT; cdr3_aa: CASRFTRVNTGELFF
v_call: TRBV24-1; clone_size: NA; d_call: NA; j_call: TRBJ2-1; cdr3_nt: TGTGCCACCCAGTCCTCAAGCCCACACTCCTACAATGAGCAGTTCTTC; cdr3_aa: CATQSSSPHSYNEQFF
v_call: TRBV7-2; clone_size: many; d_call: TRBD1; j_call: TRBJ2-7; cdr3_nt: TGTGCCAGCAGCTGGGACAGAGTATACGAGCAGTACTTC; cdr3_aa: CASSWDRVYEQYF
v_call: TRBV12-3/TRBV12-4; clone_size: many; d_call: NA; j_call: TRBJ1-1; cdr3_nt: TGTGCCAGCAGTTCACACCCGGGCACTGAAGCTTTCTTT; cdr3_aa: CASSSHPGTEAFF
v_call: TRBV20-1; clone_size: few; d_call: TRBD1; j_call: TRBJ1-1; cdr3_nt: TGCAGTGCTACGTTAGATAACAGGGGGACTGAAGCTTTCTTT; cdr3_aa: CSATLDNRGTEAFF
v_call: TRBV10-2; clone_size: NA; d_call: NA; j_call: TRBJ2-7; cdr3_nt: TGCGCCAGCAGCCAACAGGAGAGCTCCTACGAGCAGTACTTC; cdr3_aa: CASSQQESSYEQYF
v_call: TRBV6-4; clone_size: NA; d_call: TRBD2; j_call: TRBJ2-2; cdr3_nt: TGTGCCAGCAGTGCCCAACTAGCGGGAGACCTCCGCCCCGGGGAGCTGTTTTTT; cdr3_aa: CASSAQLAGDLRPGELFF
v_call: TRBV13; clone_size: many; d_call: NA; j_call: TRBJ1-1; cdr3_nt: TGTGCCAGCAGCTTAACGGGGCAATGGGGGAGGGAAGCTTTCTTT; cdr3_aa: CASSLTGQWGREAFF
v_call: TRBV2; clone_size: NA; d_call: NA; j_call: TRBJ1-3; cdr3_nt: TGTGCCAGCACGCTCAGGGGCAACACCATATATTTT; cdr3_aa: CASTLRGNTIYF
v_call: TRBV15; clone_size: NA; d_call: NA; j_call: TRBJ1-4; cdr3_nt: TGTGCCACCGCCGACGGCCGAAATGAAAAACTGTTTTTT; cdr3_aa: CATADGRNEKLFF
v_call: TRBV24-1; clone_size: NA; d_call: TRBD1; j_call: TRBJ1-2; cdr3_nt: TGTGCCACCAGCGACTCTTGGCAGGGGGCAGGTGGCTACACCTTC; cdr3_aa: CATSDSWQGAGGYTF
v_call: TRBV24-1; clone_size: NA; d_call: NA; j_call: TRBJ2-7; cdr3_nt: TGTGCCACCAGTGACGTGGGCCAACCCTACGAGCAGTACTTC; cdr3_aa: CATSDVGQPYEQYF
v_call: TRBV4-1; clone_size: few; d_call: NA; j_call: TRBJ1-2; cdr3_nt: TGCGCCAGCAGCCACCCCTTTTCCGGGACCTATGGCTACACCTTC; cdr3_aa: CASSHPFSGTYGYTF
v_call: TRBV2; clone_size: once; d_call: NA; j_call: TRBJ2-2; cdr3_nt: TGTGCCAGGGCTACCGGGACGAACACCGGGGAGCTGTTTTTT; cdr3_aa: CARATGTNTGELFF
v_call: TRBV29-1; clone_size: NA; d_call: TRBD2; j_call: TRBJ2-7; cdr3_nt: TGCAGCGTTGAAGGGTTAGCGGGACCATCCTACGAGCAGTACTTC; cdr3_aa: CSVEGLAGPSYEQYF
v_call: TRBV2; clone_size: NA; d_call: NA; j_call: TRBJ1-6; cdr3_nt: TGTGCCAGCAGTGAGGGAAGGGACGTTTCACCCCTCCACTTT; cdr3_aa: CASSEGRDVSPLHF
v_call: TRBV7-9; clone_size: NA; d_call: NA; j_call: TRBJ2-5; cdr3_nt: TGTGCCAGCAGCCCCCTTTTCAGCAGCCAAGAGACCCAGTACTTC; cdr3_aa: CASSPLFSSQETQYF
v_call: TRBV7-8; clone_size: many; d_call: TRBD1; j_call: TRBJ2-5; cdr3_nt: TGTGCCAGCAGCCAACAGGGGGTAGAGACCCAGTACTTC; cdr3_aa: CASSQQGVETQYF
v_call: TRBV29-1; clone_size: many; d_call: TRBD1; j_call: TRBJ2-7; cdr3_nt: TGCAGCGTTTGGGGCACAGGGGATACCTACGAGCAGTACTTC; cdr3_aa: CSVWGTGDTYEQYF
v_call: TRBV10-3; clone_size: NA; d_call: NA; j_call: TRBJ1-5; cdr3_nt: TGTGCCATCAGTCCCCTCGTAGGTCAGCCCCAGCATTTT; cdr3_aa: CAISPLVGQPQHF
v_call: TRBV9; clone_size: once; d_call: NA; j_call: TRBJ1-1; cdr3_nt: TGTGCCAGCAGCCCCGAAGGACGATCTGGCACTGAAGCTTTCTTT; cdr3_aa: CASSPEGRSGTEAFF
v_call: TRBV10-3; clone_size: many; d_call: NA; j_call: TRBJ2-3; cdr3_nt: TGTGCCACAAGGACTTCCGCGGATACGCAGTATTTT; cdr3_aa: CATRTSADTQYF
v_call: TRBV15; clone_size: NA; d_call: NA; j_call: TRBJ2-5; cdr3_nt: TGTGCCACCAGCAGAGATGGACAGAACCAAGAGACCCAGTACTTC; cdr3_aa: CATSRDGQNQETQYF
v_call: TRBV10-3; clone_size: NA; d_call: TRBD1; j_call: TRBJ2-3; cdr3_nt: TGTGCCATCAGGGGGCGGACAGGGGCGGGTACAGATACGCAGTATTTT; cdr3_aa: CAIRGRTGAGTDTQYF
v_call: TRBV7-2; clone_size: NA; d_call: TRBD1; j_call: TRBJ1-2; cdr3_nt: TGTGCCAGCAGCTTGGGGGCTGACAGGGGGCGCAGGGGCTACACCTTC; cdr3_aa: CASSLGADRGRRGYTF
v_call: TRBV18; clone_size: few; d_call: TRBD1; j_call: TRBJ2-7; cdr3_nt: TGTGCCAGCTCAGGACAGGGTACCTACGAGCAGTACTTC; cdr3_aa: CASSGQGTYEQYF
v_call: TRBV29-1; clone_size: NA; d_call: TRBD2; j_call: TRBJ2-7; cdr3_nt: TGCAGCGTTGGGGTCGGGCTAGCGGGGGGAAACGAGCAGTACTTC; cdr3_aa: CSVGVGLAGGNEQYF
v_call: TRBV7-3; clone_size: NA; d_call: NA; j_call: TRBJ2-7; cdr3_nt: TGTGCCAGCAGCCCCGGGATGACCTACGAGCAGTACTTC; cdr3_aa: CASSPGMTYEQYF